Listed here is a single T cell receptor beta chain. Its binding antigen is unknown. No much larger clonotype is one base removed from it; base qualities were not supplied. TCRbeta CDR3 regions were amplified from genomic DNA by means of the immunoSEQ Assay, a bias-controlled multiplex PCR. The paper's data handling went like this. The number of nucleated cells in each sample was estimated by amplification of reference gene primers within the assay. To quantify the absolute abundance of each unique TCRbeta CDR3 rearrangement, sequence reads were collapsed and filtered. For each sample, productive Simpson clonality was calculated by taking the square root of Simpson's diversity index across productive rearrangements. TCRdb mirrors the immuneACCESS table, restricted to in-frame sequences. Some clones are absent from its copies; in checked studies, under half trace to an unresolved V gene, and the reason for the others is unknown. Clone size and V and J calls were adopted from that table, with D and trimming inferred from the DNA. For this sample the table gives about 220,000 clones, of which 80% to 85% were detected only once. The ten largest account for 20% of the sample.

These data originate in a study of blood T cell repertoires in COVID-19 (dated by TCRdb to the early 2020s). Regarding the study in general: Samples from collaborators originated in the United States, Italy and Spain and spanned both the acute and convalescent phases of COVID-19. The material from the prospective study consisted of cDNA or gDNA derived from T cells, B-cell-depleted T cells, or PBMCs. Deeply sampled blood TCRbeta repertoires from subjects exposed to, actively infected with, or recovered from COVID-19 were included in the dataset. The repertoires were released in a freely available public database intended as a resource for research on the immune response to SARS-CoV-2. The samples were drawn from two sources: the first 160 participants of the ongoing ImmuneRACE study, and 1,254 subjects contributed by 6 global collaborators. The sample metadata nearly always contained a de-identified subject ID, COVID-19 status, age in years and sex. Where available, HLA class I and class II types were taken from metadata supplied by the sample provider and were not determined by assay-based typing.

Whole blood was collected in K2EDTA tubes by collaborating institutions according to the institutions' own protocols. For TCRbeta analysis, collaborator samples were shipped as frozen whole blood, as isolated PBMCs, or as DNA extracted from either sample type. Study-wide findings and limitations: The amount of clinical and demographic metadata varied by source and participant and was provided uncurated.

V loses 2 bases at its end and J loses 2 bases; junction bases beyond the gene matches: 8. According to the germline V gene, CDR1 reads MNHEY and CDR2 reads SVGAGI. Taken from cysteine to phenylalanine, the CDR3 has 16 residues. The retained sequence is limited to the CDR3, 48 bases, with the frame set at the first base. The clonotype comes from a man between 25 and 39 years old with active or convalescent COVID-19. The chain employs TRBV6-5 and TRBJ1-1; 7 of the junction bases match TRBD1. The sequenced material came from peripheral blood. DNA sequence: TGTGCCAGCAGTTACGTGAAGGGGGCCGGAAACACTGAAGCTTTCTTT. It encodes CASSYVKGAGNTEAFF.